There are many counts of the clone carrying this T cell receptor (beta chain). No antigen is known for it. All of the sorted populations showed purity greater than 98%. Since all of the isolated RNA was reverse transcribed, expressed TCRB transcripts were what got sequenced. The table came from immunoSEQ multiplex PCR; TCRdb's copy has only in-frame clones and leaves some out. Of 300,000 to 350,000 clones in the sample, 6.5% to 10% were seen once. This specimen belongs to a study of beta chain features in type 1 diabetes. Findings and caveats of the study: Sequencing the cDNA could make cells with high TCR expression show up more than they should. Compared to healthy donors, patients appeared to have naive, central memory and Treg TCRB repertoires that were more alike.

Germline loops: CDR1 SGHAT, CDR2 FQDESV (reference sequence). CDR3 length equals 15 residues. Trimming took off 2 bases at V and 2 bases at J, with 12 bases between the two ends. This TCR came from a woman aged 18-29 years in good health. The rearrangement joins TRBV11-1 to TRBJ1-1; TRBD1 might be the D (6 bases). Material: central memory CD4+ T cells from blood. The CDR3 sequence: CASSLWADSNTEAFF. CDR3 DNA sequence: TGTGCCAGCAGCTTATGGGCGGACAGTAACACTGAAGCTTTCTTT.